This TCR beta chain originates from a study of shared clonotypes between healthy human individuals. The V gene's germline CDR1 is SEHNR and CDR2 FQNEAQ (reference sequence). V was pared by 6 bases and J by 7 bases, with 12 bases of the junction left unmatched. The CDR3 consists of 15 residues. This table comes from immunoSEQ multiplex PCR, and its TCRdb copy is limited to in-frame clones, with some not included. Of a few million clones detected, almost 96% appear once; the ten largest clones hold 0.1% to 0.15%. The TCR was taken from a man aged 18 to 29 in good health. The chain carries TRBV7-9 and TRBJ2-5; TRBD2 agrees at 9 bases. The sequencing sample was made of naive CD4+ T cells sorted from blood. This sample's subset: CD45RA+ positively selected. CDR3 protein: CASSLSGGAAWTQYF. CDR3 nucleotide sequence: TGTGCCAGCAGTCTTAGCGGGGGAGCCGCCTGGACCCAGTACTTC.